One sample yielded the 7 T cell receptor beta chains listed below, sequenced in a study of TET2 disruption in CD19-targeted CAR T cells. As for treatment: autologous CTL019 cells: CD19 CAR with 4-1BB and CD3 zeta domains. This table comes from immunoSEQ multiplex PCR, and its TCRdb copy is limited to in-frame clones, with some not included. In total, the table holds about 30,000 clones. The antigens of these receptors remain unknown. The sample in question was CD8- CAR+ T cells sorted from cultured blood T cells, obtained for CD19 CAR T cell therapy. Subset meaning: CD8-negative CAR-positive T cells from the infusion product. The source of these receptors is a man between 70 and 80 years old with chronic lymphocytic leukemia.

The covered CDR3 bases are TGTGCCAGCAGCCCCTTGACAGGCCTCCAAGAGACC. As protein: CASSPLTGLQET. The whole CDR3 reads CASSPLTGLQETQYF. The genes are TRBV11-2 and TRBJ2-5, with D possibly TRBD1 on 6 matching bases. The CDR3 end falls 3 residues outside the read, so it is completed with the germline J gene. The CDR3 spans 15 residues. CDR1 is SGHAT, CDR2 FQNNGV, per germline. Trimming removed 5 bases at V and 1 base at J, with 14 bases between. Complete variable domain (other parts from reference TRBV11-2 and TRBJ2-5): EAGVAQSPRYKIIEKRQSVAFWCNPISGHATLYWYQQILGQGPKLLIQFQNNGVVDDSQLPKDRFSAERLKGVDSTLKIQPAKLEDSAVYLCASSPLTGLQETQYFGPGTRLLVL.

As for this clone: The read is 3 residues too short to cover the CDR3 end, so that end is filled in from the germline J gene. This chain uses TRBV3-1 (or the pseudogene TRBV3-2) with TRBJ1-6, with D unresolved. The germline gives CDR1 LGHDT, CDR2 YNNKEL (reference sequence). The CDR3 totals 15 residues. Trimming cost V 0 bases and J 7 bases, with 10 bases left between them. The CDR3 region is CASSQDIGRNSPLHF. CDR3 DNA, as far as it was read: TGTGCCAGCAGCCAAGATATTGGCAGGAATTCACCC.

For this clone: Read data end 3 residues before the CDR3 end; the end is taken from the germline J gene. Other nucleotide sequences in the sample specify the same CDR3. The V and J genes are TRBV4-2 and TRBJ1-2; 12 bases fit TRBD1. The CDR3 totals 15 residues. Germline V lookup: CDR1 LGHNA, CDR2 YNFKEQ. The CDR3 here is CASSQAGQGAGGYTF. CDR3 DNA, as far as it was read: TGTGCCAGCAGCCAAGCGGGACAGGGGGCGGGGGGT.

With regard to this clone: The CDR3 is cut off 3 residues early in the read; its end comes from the germline J gene. This chain joins TRBV19 and TRBJ2-2; TRBD1 matches at 8 bases. This CDR3 has 17 amino acids. Germline CDR1 is LNHDA and CDR2 is SQIVND (reference sequence). V gave up 6 bases and J gave up 5 bases; unmatched junction bases: 14. This chain's CDR3 is CASRSDRGRIGTGELFF. The sequenced CDR3 bases are TGTGCCAGTAGGTCAGACAGGGGACGCATTGGAACCGGGGAG. The full variable domain, in which reference TRBV19 and TRBJ2-2 provide the parts outside the CDR3, is DGGITQSPKYLFRKEGQNVTLSCEQNLNHDAMYWYRQDPGQGLRLIYYSQIVNDFQKGDIAEGYSVSREKKESFPLTVTSAQKNPTAFYLCASRSDRGRIGTGELFFGEGSRLTVL.

Remarks on this clone: The read finishes 3 residues shy of the CDR3 end, and the germline J gene is used to complete it. This chain uses TRBV13 with TRBJ1-3; D is unclear. CDR1 PRHDT and CDR2 FYEKMQ come from the germline V gene (reference sequence). There are 16 residues in the CDR3. V lost 0 bases and J lost 4, with 13 bases in between. CDR3 sequence reads: CASSLGGYRGGNTIYF. Partial CDR3 DNA: TGTGCCAGCAGCTTAGGTGGCTACCGAGGGGGAAACACC.

Points on this clone: The read ends 3 residues before the CDR3 terminus; that terminus is restored from the germline J gene. The rearrangement links TRBV20-1 to TRBJ2-7, with 9 positions matching TRBD1. This CDR3 spans 14 amino acids. V shed 5 bases and J 3 bases; nucleotides not matched to a gene: 8. Germline CDR1 and CDR2: DFQATT and SNEGSKA (reference sequence). The part of the CDR3 DNA that was read is TGCAGTGCTTGGGGACAGGGAGAGGTCTACGAG. This translates into CSAWGQGEVYE. The full-length CDR3 reads as CSAWGQGEVYEQYF.

To note about this clone: The CDR3 end is not reached by the read, which stops 3 residues before it; the germline J gene fills it in. This sequence joins TRBV6-1 and TRBJ2-5; 7 bases are a match to TRBD2. This CDR3 contains 14 residues. The germline V gene has CDR1 MNHNS and CDR2 SASEGT. Losses at the gene ends were 4 bases for V and 1 base for J; bases not matched to a gene: 3. CDR3 amino acids: CASSGGGTQETQYF. The DNA read from the CDR3 is TGTGCCAGCAGTGGGGGGGGAACCCAAGAGACC.